These 29 T cell receptor beta chains came from one sample sequenced in a study of blood T cell repertoires in COVID-19. TCRdb's copy holds only in-frame clones and misses some; the assay was immunoSEQ multiplex PCR. The sample consists of just over 90,000 clones, 85% to 90% of them appearing once. The sequenced material came from peripheral blood. The receptors shown here come from a human donor with active COVID-19. The donor label of this sample is uncertain.

V and J are TRBV19 and TRBJ1-1, with D possibly TRBD1 on 5 matching bases. There are 14 residues in the CDR3. Germline loops: CDR1 LNHDA, CDR2 SQIVND (reference sequence). The germline V and J ends were trimmed by 7 bases and 1 base, with 13 bases remaining between them. The CDR3 is CASTSVGANTEAFF. In nucleotides, the CDR3 is TGTGCCAGTACCTCAGTAGGGGCGAACACTGAAGCTTTCTTT.

In its sample, this clone was seen once. The rearrangement uses TRBV27 and TRBJ1-1; D may be TRBD1 (6 bases). The ends were cut back, 7 bases at V and 9 bases at J, with 18 bases in the middle. The CDR3 is 13 amino acids. The germline V gene encodes CDR1 MNHEY and CDR2 SMNVEV (reference sequence). For the CDR3, the DNA is TGTGCCAGCAAGTTCACTTACAGGGAACAAGCTTTCTTT. Its protein is CASKFTYREQAFF.

This clone was seen only a few times. The chain has TRBV4-1 and TRBJ1-2; TRBD1 agrees at 9 bases. The germline CDR1 and CDR2 sequences are MGHRA and YSYEKL. With 3 bases clipped from V and 1 base from J, the junction kept 9 bases outside the gene matches. The CDR3 runs to 17 residues. CDR3 DNA sequence: TGCGCCAGCAGCCATTACTTCCGACAGGGGGTTAACTATGGCTACACCTTC. It is translated as CASSHYFRQGVNYGYTF.

This clone was recorded only once. The chain links TRBV27 to TRBJ1-2, with 9 bases that match TRBD1. The germline CDR1 and CDR2 sequences are MNHEY and SMNVEV (reference sequence). The CDR3 contains 15 residues. The V and J ends lost 6 bases and 4 bases, in that order; junction bases with no gene match: 9. This CDR3 reads CASSDPGQGLYGYTF. Here the CDR3 DNA reads TGTGCCAGCAGCGACCCGGGACAGGGCCTCTATGGCTACACCTTC.

The J gene is TRBJ2-7, the V gene TRBV6-5, with 9 positions matching TRBD1. Trimming at V came to 11 bases and at J to 3 bases, leaving 8 bases not matched to a gene. Germline CDR1 reads MNHEY; CDR2 reads SVGAGI. The CDR3 has 13 amino acids. The CDR3 is CAVLGQGNYEQYF. For the CDR3, the DNA is TGTGCCGTGCTAGGACAGGGGAACTACGAGCAGTACTTC.

The J gene is TRBJ2-1, the V gene TRBV7-2; 9 bases agree with TRBD2. The CDR3 sequence is 17 residues long. The V and J ends lost 4 bases and 4 bases, in that order; junction bases with no gene match: 11. Germline V lookup: CDR1 SGHTA, CDR2 FQGNSA. CDR3 coding DNA: TGTGCCAGCAGCTCCGAGCCTCTAGCGGGGTTATACAATGAGCAGTTCTTC. This sequence encodes CASSSEPLAGLYNEQFF.

The rearrangement uses TRBV4-3 and TRBJ2-7; maybe TRBD1 (5 bases). Per the germline V gene, CDR1 is LGHNA and CDR2 is YSLEER. There are 16 residues in the CDR3. Between the trimmed V and J ends, which lost 0 bases and 0 bases, there was a span of 12 bases. The CDR3 loop reads CASSQDGRDISYEQYF. CDR3 bases: TGCGCCAGCAGCCAAGATGGCAGGGATATCTCCTACGAGCAGTACTTC.

On this clone itself: Mismatch with germline at one junction end may stem from a read error. The rearrangement uses TRBV7-7 and TRBJ2-7, with 10 positions matching TRBD1. The germline gives CDR1 SSHAT, CDR2 FNYEAQ (reference sequence). There are 14 residues in the CDR3. The CDR3 DNA is TGTGCTAGCAGCTTACGGGACAGGGGCTACGAGCAGTACTTC. Residues: CASSLRDRGYEQYF. Based on the CDR3 plus reference TRBV7-7 and TRBJ2-7, the full variable domain is GAGVSQSPRYKVTKRGQDVTLRCDPISSHATLYWYQQALGQGPEFLTYFNYEAQPDKSGLPSDRFSAERPEGSISTLTIQRTEQRDSAMYRCASSLRDRGYEQYFGPGTRLTVT.

This sequence joins TRBV5-4 and TRBJ2-5; 12 nucleotides align to TRBD1. Trimming took 4 bases from V and 6 from J; bases not matched to a gene: 16. The CDR3 runs 18 residues. Germline assignment: CDR1 SGHNT and CDR2 YYREEE (reference sequence). The CDR3 protein is CASSRTGTGGASQKTQYF. CDR3 sequence (DNA): TGTGCCAGCAGCCGAACCGGGACAGGGGGCGCGAGTCAGAAGACCCAGTACTTC.

The chain couples TRBV6-5 to TRBJ2-3, with 9 bases that match TRBD1. CDR3 length: 15 amino acids. J lost 1 base, V lost 5 bases, and 4 bases had no gene match. CDR1 is MNHEY, CDR2 SVGAGI, per germline. This chain's CDR3 is CASSTDRGGTDTQYF. CDR3 nucleotide sequence: TGTGCCAGCAGTACGGACAGGGGCGGCACAGATACGCAGTATTTT.

The gene calls are TRBV7-8 and TRBJ1-4; no reliable D call. The germline V and J ends were trimmed by 5 bases and 6 bases, with 13 bases remaining between them. The CDR3 has 14 residues. CDR1 is SGHVS, CDR2 FQNEAQ, per germline. CDR3 region: CASSRGPGYEKLFF. The CDR3 region has the DNA TGTGCCAGCAGCCGAGGTCCGGGGTATGAAAAACTGTTTTTT.

The V and J genes are TRBV7-9 and TRBJ1-1, with TRBD1 matching 10 bases. This CDR3 is 15 amino acids long. The trim removed 3 bases at V and 5 bases at J, leaving 6 bases unmatched. The germline CDR1 and CDR2 sequences are SEHNR and FQNEAQ (reference sequence). The CDR3 DNA sequence: TGTGCCAGCAGCTTTGGACAGGGGGAACGAACTGAAGCTTTCTTT. Translated, it gives CASSFGQGERTEAFF.

This sequence joins TRBV3-1 (or the pseudogene TRBV3-2) and TRBJ2-3, with D hard to call. V lost 8 bases, J lost 6 bases, and 15 bases lay in between. The CDR3 is 13 residues long. Looked up from germline, CDR1 is LGHDT and CDR2 is YNNKEL (reference sequence). CDR3 amino acids: CASEDILMDTQYF. DNA for the CDR3: TGTGCCAGCGAGGATATTCTCATGGATACGCAGTATTTT.

V gene TRBV21-1 combines with J gene TRBJ2-7; TRBD2 is taken as the D call from the table, unchecked against the DNA. TRBV21-1 is flagged as a pseudogene. CDR3 length: 14 residues. For the CDR3, the DNA is TGTGCCAGCAGCAAAGGGAGCATAGCGGGGGTCCTGTACTTC. Protein: CASSKGSIAGVLYF.

This chain joins TRBV7-6 and TRBJ1-2; TRBD1 might be the D (6 bases). V was trimmed by 5 bases and J by 3 bases, leaving 19 bases between them. CDR3 length: 16 amino acids. Germline V gene lookup returns CDR1 SGHVS and CDR2 FNYEAQ. CDR3 protein: CASSPESTGSYYGYTF. CDR3 coding DNA: TGTGCCAGCAGCCCCGAGAGCACAGGGAGCTACTATGGCTACACCTTC.

The chain has TRBV6-2 or TRBV6-3 and TRBJ1-5; TRBD1 might be the D (6 bases). Germline V gene sequence: CDR1 MNHEY, CDR2 SVGEGT. Trimming removed 4 bases at V and 0 bases at J, with 7 bases between. The CDR3 sequence is 14 residues long. CDR3 region: CASSWDTSNQPQHF. DNA for the CDR3: TGTGCCAGCAGTTGGGACACTAGCAATCAGCCCCAGCATTTT.

This clone appeared once. This CDR3 is CASSLVSRGGEQYF. The DNA for the CDR3 is TGTGCCAGCAGCTTAGTTTCAAGGGGAGGCGAGCAGTACTTC. The V gene is TRBV7-9, the J gene TRBJ2-7, with a tentative D call TRBD2 (6 bases). Germline V CDR1 and CDR2: SEHNR, FQNEAQ (reference sequence). This CDR3 has 14 residues. V was pared by 1 base and J by 6 bases, with 13 bases between. Full variable domain (outside the CDR3, taken from reference TRBV7-9 and TRBJ2-7): DTGVSQNPRHKITKRGQNVTFRCDPISEHNRLYWYRQTLGQGPEFLTYFQNEAQLEKSRLLSDRFSAERPKGSFSTLEIQRTEQGDSAMYLCASSLVSRGGEQYFGPGTRLTVT.

This clone showed up just once. J is TRBJ1-1 and V is TRBV5-4, with a tentative D call TRBD1 (5 bases). Trimming pared 2 bases from V and 4 bases from J, leaving 9 bases between. This CDR3 comprises 13 residues. The germline V gene encodes CDR1 SGHNT and CDR2 YYREEE (reference sequence). Here the CDR3 reads CASSLMGGTEAFF. The DNA of the CDR3 is TGTGCCAGCAGCTTAATGGGGGGCACTGAAGCTTTCTTT.

The V and J genes are TRBV5-4 and TRBJ1-1, with D unresolved. Trimming shortened V by 4 bases and J by 2 bases, and 9 bases separated the two germline ends. The CDR3 extends over 13 amino acids. The germline CDR1 and CDR2 sequences are SGHNT and YYREEE (reference sequence). DNA for the CDR3: TGTGCCAGCAGCGGGCTGGCTAACACTGAAGCTTTCTTT. Protein product: CASSGLANTEAFF.

V and J are TRBV5-4 and TRBJ2-3; 7 nucleotides line up with TRBD1. Germline lookup yields CDR1 SGHNT and CDR2 YYREEE (reference sequence). The V segment lost 5 bases and the J segment 0 bases; nucleotides outside the gene matches: 9. The CDR3 is 16 residues long. CDR3 DNA sequence: TGTGCCAGCAGGCCAAACAGGGGATTGAGCACAGATACGCAGTATTTT. Amino acid sequence: CASRPNRGLSTDTQYF.

The V call is TRBV10-3, the J call TRBJ2-2, with 8 bases that match TRBD2. The germline CDR1 and CDR2 sequences are ENHRY and SYGVKD. The CDR3 length is 15 residues. Trimming at V came to 11 bases and at J to 7 bases, leaving 15 bases not matched to a gene. The CDR3 region has the DNA TGTGCCGTTGCCACAACTAGCGGCCCTAGCGGGGAGCTGTTTTTT. The encoded protein is CAVATTSGPSGELFF.

V and J are TRBV4-1 and TRBJ1-1; 7 bases agree with TRBD1. V lost 0 bases and J lost 4; bases outside the gene matches: 8. The germline gives CDR1 MGHRA, CDR2 YSYEKL. The CDR3 length is 16 residues. CDR3 in DNA: TGCGCCAGCAGCCAAGAAACGACAGGGCCGGGCACTGAAGCTTTCTTT. Its protein is CASSQETTGPGTEAFF.

CDR3 nucleotides: TGTGCCAGCAACGACAGGGGTTACGAGCAGTACTTC. Its protein product is CASNDRGYEQYF. The gene calls are TRBV28 and TRBJ2-7, with TRBD1 matching over 8 bases. The V gene's germline CDR1 is MDHEN and CDR2 SYDVKM. Trimming removed 7 bases from V and 4 bases from J; junction bases left unmatched: 3. The CDR3 covers 12 residues.

This chain uses TRBV5-6 with TRBJ1-5; D is undetermined. The CDR3 has 14 residues. The V gene lost 1 base and the J gene lost 2 bases, with 7 bases spanning the gap. Germline CDR1 SGHDT, CDR2 YYEEEE. The DNA of the CDR3 is TGTGCCAGCAGCTTGTCCCCGGGCAATCAGCCCCAGCATTTT. This sequence encodes CASSLSPGNQPQHF. Full variable domain (outside the CDR3, taken from reference TRBV5-6 and TRBJ1-5): DAGVTQSPTHLIKTRGQQVTLRCSPKSGHDTVSWYQQALGQGPQFIFQYYEEEERQRGNFPDRFSGHQFPNYSSELNVNALLLGDSALYLCASSLSPGNQPQHFGDGTRLSIL.

CDR3 loop: CASSPRQGMNTEAFF. The CDR3 DNA sequence: TGTGCCAGCAGCCCGAGACAGGGGATGAACACTGAAGCTTTCTTT. The chain uses TRBV7-9 and TRBJ1-1, with 8 bases lining up with TRBD1. V trimming: 5 bases; J trimming: 0 bases; junction bases outside the gene matches: 5. This CDR3 has 15 residues. Germline V gives CDR1 SEHNR, CDR2 FQNEAQ (reference sequence).

The rearrangement uses TRBV7-2 and TRBJ2-3; possibly TRBD1 for D (8 bases). Germline V gene sequence: CDR1 SGHTA, CDR2 FQGNSA. V was pared by 7 bases and J by 0 bases, with 14 bases between. CDR3 length: 15 amino acids. The CDR3 DNA follows: TGTGCCAGCAACAGGGGGGGGGCTAGCACAGATACGCAGTATTTT. Translating it yields CASNRGGASTDTQYF.

This clone came up once. The germline gene is not matched at one end of the junction; a read error may be the cause. The chain combines TRBV9 with TRBJ2-7; 10 bases match TRBD2. Germline CDR1 and CDR2: SGDLS and YYNGEE. The CDR3 sequence is 15 residues long. CDR3 protein: CASSVGSGGTYGQYF. CDR3 in DNA: TGTGCCAGCAGCGTAGGTAGCGGGGGGACCTACGGGCAGTACTTC. Filled out from reference TRBV9 and TRBJ2-7, the complete variable domain reads DSGVTQTPKHLITATGQRVTLRCSPRSGDLSVYWYQQSLDQGLQFLIQYYNGEERAKGNILERFSAQQFPDLHSELNLSSLELGDSALYFCASSVGSGGTYGQYFGPGTRLTVT.

The chain combines TRBV4-3 with TRBJ2-1; D perhaps matches TRBD1 (7 bases). The CDR3 runs 16 residues. Trimming removed 0 bases at V and 4 bases at J, with 13 bases between. From germline, CDR1 is LGHNA and CDR2 YSLEER. The DNA for the CDR3 is TGCGCCAGCAGCCAAGATCGGGGGACAGTTTACAATGAGCAGTTCTTC. The encoded protein is CASSQDRGTVYNEQFF.

This chain links TRBV7-9 with TRBJ2-5; the match to TRBD2 covers 10 bases. V lost 2 bases and J lost 5; bases outside the gene matches: 2. Germline loops: CDR1 SEHNR, CDR2 FQNEAQ (reference sequence). This CDR3 is built from 14 residues. The CDR3, as DNA: TGTGCCAGCAGCTTATTGGGACTAGCGGAGACCCAGTACTTC. It yields the protein CASSLLGLAETQYF.